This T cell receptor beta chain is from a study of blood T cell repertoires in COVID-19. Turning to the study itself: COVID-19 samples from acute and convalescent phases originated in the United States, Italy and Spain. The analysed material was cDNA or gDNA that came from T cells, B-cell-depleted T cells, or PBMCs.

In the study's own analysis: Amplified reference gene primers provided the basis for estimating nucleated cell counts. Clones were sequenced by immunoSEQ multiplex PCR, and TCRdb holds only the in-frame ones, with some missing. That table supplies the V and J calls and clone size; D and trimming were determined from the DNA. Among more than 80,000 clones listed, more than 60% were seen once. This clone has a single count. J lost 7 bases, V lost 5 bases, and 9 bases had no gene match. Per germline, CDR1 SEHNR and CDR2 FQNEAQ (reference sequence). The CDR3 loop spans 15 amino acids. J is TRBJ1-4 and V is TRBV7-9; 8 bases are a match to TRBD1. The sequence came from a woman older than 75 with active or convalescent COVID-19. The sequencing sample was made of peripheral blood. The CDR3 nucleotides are TGTGCCAGCAGCCCCCCAGGGGGCATAGCTGAAAAACTGTTTTTT. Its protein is CASSPPGGIAEKLFF.